The sequence of this T cell receptor beta chain was determined in a study of blood T cell repertoires in COVID-19. At the level of the study: Specimens from acute and convalescent COVID-19 originated in the United States, Italy and Spain. Sources were T cells, B-cell-depleted T cells, or PBMCs; the material itself was cDNA or gDNA.

In the source study's methods: It was from reference gene primer amplification that nucleated cell counts were estimated. Data came from immunoSEQ multiplex PCR; TCRdb stores just in-frame clones and leaves some out. That table furnishes V, J and clone size, whereas the DNA furnished D and trimming. The top ten hold 8% to 10% of the sample, which has roughly 39,000 clones, 65% to 90% seen once. This CDR3 is 17 amino acids long. The germline V gene has CDR1 ENHRY and CDR2 SYGVKD. Trimming took 3 bases from V and 0 from J, leaving 15 bases between them. The chain has TRBV10-3 and TRBJ1-3, with D possibly being TRBD1 (5 bases). The clonotype originates from a human donor in a cohort sampled during active COVID-19. Sequenced input: peripheral blood. The CDR3 reads CAISDFRRDRSGNTIYF. CDR3 coding DNA: TGTGCCATCAGTGACTTCCGGAGGGACCGCTCTGGAAACACCATATATTTT.